This T cell receptor (beta chain) emerged from a study of T-cell reconstitution after alpha-beta-depleted transplantation in children. Study-wide results and limits: Among T cells one year after transplant, newly produced cells accounted for most counts and diversity. Reported findings indicate that, about two months after transplant, alpha-beta T cells came from several hundred expanded clones, which were derived from non-depleted graft cells.

As regards this clonotype: Antigen specificity is unknown.

The germline gives CDR1 LGHDT, CDR2 YNNKEL (reference sequence). CDR3 length: 16 residues. Between the trimmed V and J ends, which lost 0 bases and 2 bases, there was a span of 14 bases. Researchers prepared the TCRbeta library using unique molecular identifiers, the study reports. TCRdb redid the calling of the PCR reads with MiXCR, one entry per CDR3 protein. Of roughly 790,000 distinct CDR3 sequences listed, roughly 15% are singletons. V is TRBV3-1 and J is TRBJ2-7; D is tentatively TRBD1 or TRBD2 (5 bases each). The clonotype comes from a male patient aged 10 to 17 who had a stem cell transplant for acute lymphoblastic leukemia, so the T cells may come from the graft donor. The source was PBMCs, mostly from graft donor cells, collected 360 days after TCRalphabeta/CD19-depleted stem cell transplant. In DNA, the CDR3 is TGTGCCAGCAGCCAAGATAAAGGGACCGCCCCCTACGAGCAGTACTTC. It yields the protein CASSQDKGTAPYEQYF.